The present T cell receptor (beta chain) was sequenced within a study of TIL therapy for anti-PD-1-resistant metastatic lung cancer. The overall study: Tumor harvest preceded PD-1/PD-L1 blockade, followed by nivolumab treatment. Most patients had lung adenocarcinoma; a few tumors were EGFR-mutant, two ALK-rearranged; half smoked currently or formerly. Patients had a median age of 54 years (range about 35-85). Study results and limitations: Patients were highly selected, enriched for treatment-naive, never-smoker and oncogene-addicted cases.

The libraries were made with immunoSEQ v3. Data came from immunoSEQ multiplex PCR; TCRdb stores just in-frame clones and leaves some out. The profile shows more than 50,000 clones, roughly 87% of them singletons. Time point defined: pre-treatment sample, taken before nivolumab and TIL therapy. This CDR3 has 16 amino acids. Trimming shortened V by 3 bases and J by 6 bases, and 20 bases separated the two germline ends. Germline CDR1 is SGHRS and CDR2 is YFSETQ. Remarks on this clone: The antigen is not known.

Sequences were derived from blood, sampled at baseline. This receptor was identified in a person aged 25 to 79 with non-small cell lung cancer. The chain joins TRBV5-1 to TRBJ2-3; a weak D match, TRBD2 (5 bases). The CDR3 loop reads CASSSDPAGGFDTQYF. In nucleotides, the CDR3 is TGCGCCAGCAGCTCGGATCCGGCGGGCGGGTTTGATACGCAGTATTTT.